This T cell receptor beta chain was retrieved from a study of blood T cell repertoires in COVID-19. Whole-study context: COVID-19 samples, acute and convalescent, were from the United States, Italy and Spain.

Profiling relied on immunoSEQ multiplex PCR, and the TCRdb table lists in-frame clones only, not all of them. The data contain 150,000 to 200,000 clones, more than 75% of them seen just once; the ten biggest clones take up 18%. J gave up 6 bases and V 0 bases, and 7 bases lay outside the gene matches. Germline loops: CDR1 SGHRS, CDR2 YFSETQ. The CDR3 length is 16 residues. This sequence joins TRBV5-1 and TRBJ2-2; 8 bases are shared with TRBD2. The sequence was obtained from a person aged 65 to 79 with COVID-19, enrolled during active disease. Sequencing was done on a sample of peripheral blood. The CDR3 DNA reads TGCGCCAGCAGCTTGGACTACGGGAGGGCCTCCGGGGAGCTGTTTTTT. Residues: CASSLDYGRASGELFF.